The clone carrying this T cell receptor beta chain has a handful of counts. PCR was performed using 60 Vbeta and 13 Jbeta primers. Method: immunoSEQ multiplex PCR; TCRdb's copy keeps in-frame clones and lacks some. The table includes 110,000 or so clones, around 82% detected once. The data were obtained in a study of cytomegalovirus exposure and HLA in healthy donors. Looked up from germline, CDR1 is DFQATT and CDR2 is SNEGSKA (reference sequence). Trimming stripped 1 base from V and 12 bases from J, with 7 bases between. The CDR3 loop spans 10 amino acids. Sequenced material: PBMCs. This clonotype was obtained from a woman aged 25 to 39 in good health and CMV-seropositive. The chain links TRBV20-1 to TRBJ2-1; D ambiguous. The CDR3 here is CSARVGWQFF. The CDR3 DNA follows: TGCAGTGCTAGAGTCGGGTGGCAGTTCTTC.